This section outlines one TCR beta chain sequence together with its context. Its antigen remains undetermined. No per-base quality is available; no much larger clone lies one base away. What this sample's treatment or condition label stands for: randomized to nivolumab then ipilimumab (arm A) or the reverse (arm B). None of the patients in the trial had previously been given DNA-damaging chemotherapy. On a FACS Aria II flow cytometer, live CD3+CD8+ cells that were negative for CD19 and CD56 were sorted from thawed PBMCs. Samples came from patients with melanoma in CheckMate 064, a randomized, open-label phase II trial of sequential checkpoint blockade. Leukapheresis was used to collect peripheral blood mononuclear cells, which were then purified with Ficoll-Paque and frozen in human serum with around 10% DMSO. Immediately after sorting, the purity of sorted blood CD3+CD8+ cells was verified to be >98%, after which DNA was extracted.

This specimen comes from a study of sequential checkpoint blockade in melanoma (dated by TCRdb to between 2018 and 2021). About the investigation overall: Using 1:1 randomization, the trial assigned patients either to first-line nivolumab followed by ipilimumab (arm A) or to ipilimumab followed by nivolumab (arm B). Both trial sequences were followed by maintenance nivolumab.

On the study overall, not on this receptor specifically: Validation of the response-prediction model combining TCR metrics and mutation burden is needed in larger, independent patient cohorts.

TCRbeta CDR3 regions were immunosequenced from genomic DNA with the immunoSEQ Assay. Before high-throughput sequencing, the genomic DNA was amplified using bias-controlled multiplex PCR. In the source study's methods: To quantify the absolute abundance of each unique TCRbeta CDR3 region, the sequences were collapsed and filtered. Clonality was defined as 1 minus Pielou's evenness and was calculated using productive rearrangements only. A previously published method was used to identify clones with significantly greater frequencies in on-treatment samples than in baseline samples. TCRdb's version of the immuneACCESS table is confined to in-frame rearrangements and falls short of the full clone set. An unresolved V gene accounts for under half of the shortfall where checked; the remainder is of unknown origin. Clone size and V and J calls were adopted from that table, with D and trimming inferred from the DNA. The sample table contains about 27,000 clones; only one count was recorded for about 80% of them. The top ten clones comprise about an eighth of the sample.

The input for sequencing was CD8+ T cells sorted from blood (inferred from file names), taken from a patient given nivolumab and ipilimumab in sequence. This TCR came from a human donor with melanoma.

The nucleotides are TGCAGCGTTGAAATGTATGTGGCAGGGGACGAGCAGTTCTTC. Protein translation: CSVEMYVAGDEQFF. The sequence links TRBV29-1 to TRBJ2-1; the D segment could be TRBD1, given 6 matching bases. V is clipped by 2 bases and J by 10 bases, and the sequence between their germline boundaries is 18 bases long. From the cysteine up to the phenylalanine, the CDR3 has a length of 14 residues. Only the CDR3 DNA stays, 42 bases, in frame from base 1. The germline V gene gives CDR1 as SQVTM and CDR2 as ANQGSEA.